Listed below are T cell receptor beta chains from one sample, sequenced in a study of blood T cell repertoires in COVID-19. Assay: immunoSEQ multiplex PCR; the TCRdb copy retains only in-frame clones and omits some. The sample has around 480,000 clones; 87% are singletons. Sequences were obtained from PBMCs or T cells enriched from blood (not recorded which). The receptor set was obtained from a young woman who had recovered from COVID-19. Each CDR3 is given with its conserved first and last residue. A D gene is named only where the DNA matches it firmly. Clone size is given for some rows only: seen once, a few or many times, or a class if the clone is expanded.

d_gene: .; j_gene: TRBJ1-5; v_gene: TRBV27; abundance: .; CDR3aa: CASSLDYSNQPQHF; CDR3nt: TGTGCCAGCAGTTTGGACTATAGCAATCAGCCCCAGCATTTT
d_gene: TRBD1; j_gene: TRBJ2-1; v_gene: TRBV28; abundance: .; CDR3aa: CASRESGTGGETRSYNEQFF; CDR3nt: TGTGCCAGCAGGGAGAGCGGGACAGGGGGCGAAACCCGCTCCTACAATGAGCAGTTCTTC
d_gene: TRBD2; j_gene: TRBJ2-3; v_gene: TRBV29-1; abundance: once; CDR3aa: CSFRAGGRTDTQYF; CDR3nt: TGCAGCTTTCGAGCGGGGGGACGCACAGATACGCAGTATTTT
d_gene: .; j_gene: TRBJ1-6; v_gene: TRBV5-1; abundance: .; CDR3aa: CASSFRWGLQDSPLHF; CDR3nt: TGCGCCAGCAGCTTCCGTTGGGGACTCCAAGATTCACCCCTCCACTTT
d_gene: TRBD2; j_gene: TRBJ2-5; v_gene: TRBV29-1; abundance: .; CDR3aa: CSVSGGDQETQYF; CDR3nt: TGCAGCGTTAGCGGGGGGGACCAAGAGACCCAGTACTTC
d_gene: TRBD2; j_gene: TRBJ2-5; v_gene: TRBV2; abundance: .; CDR3aa: CASGASGGEETQYF; CDR3nt: TGTGCGAGCGGGGCTAGCGGGGGGGAAGAGACCCAGTACTTC
d_gene: .; j_gene: TRBJ2-1; v_gene: TRBV5-1; abundance: .; CDR3aa: CASAGSLGFF; CDR3nt: TGCGCCAGCGCGGGGTCCCTCGGGTTCTTC
d_gene: TRBD1; j_gene: TRBJ1-6; v_gene: TRBV5-6; abundance: .; CDR3aa: CASSQTTTGTVYNSPLHF; CDR3nt: TGTGCCAGCAGCCAGACCACGACAGGGACCGTCTATAATTCACCCCTCCACTTT
d_gene: .; j_gene: TRBJ1-2; v_gene: TRBV30; abundance: few; CDR3aa: CAWSVLWGPYGYTF; CDR3nt: TGTGCCTGGAGTGTACTGTGGGGGCCGTATGGCTACACCTTC
d_gene: TRBD1; j_gene: TRBJ1-4; v_gene: TRBV6-5; abundance: .; CDR3aa: CASSQQGAREKLFF; CDR3nt: TGTGCCAGCAGTCAACAGGGGGCTCGAGAAAAACTGTTTTTT
d_gene: .; j_gene: TRBJ1-4; v_gene: TRBV11-2; abundance: .; CDR3aa: CASSLDRNAEKLFF; CDR3nt: TGTGCCAGCAGCTTAGACAGGAACGCTGAAAAACTGTTTTTT
d_gene: .; j_gene: TRBJ2-2; v_gene: TRBV19; abundance: .; CDR3aa: CASSPHAGELFF; CDR3nt: TGTGCCAGTAGTCCCCATGCCGGGGAGCTGTTTTTT
d_gene: TRBD1; j_gene: TRBJ1-5; v_gene: TRBV6-6; abundance: .; CDR3aa: CASSFDRGEQPQHF; CDR3nt: TGTGCCAGCAGTTTCGACAGGGGAGAACAGCCCCAGCATTTT
d_gene: TRBD1; j_gene: TRBJ1-2; v_gene: TRBV24-1; abundance: .; CDR3aa: CATSDPDRGGYTF; CDR3nt: TGTGCCACCAGTGATCCCGACAGGGGTGGCTACACCTTC
d_gene: TRBD1; j_gene: TRBJ1-2; v_gene: TRBV30; abundance: .; CDR3aa: CAWSLQTGGYTF; CDR3nt: TGTGCCTGGAGTCTACAGACAGGGGGCTACACCTTC
d_gene: TRBD2; j_gene: TRBJ2-3; v_gene: TRBV18; abundance: .; CDR3aa: CASSPLPSGGLTDTQYF; CDR3nt: TGTGCCAGCTCACCCTTACCTAGCGGGGGGCTAACAGATACGCAGTATTTT
d_gene: TRBD1; j_gene: TRBJ1-1; v_gene: TRBV29-1; abundance: once; CDR3aa: CSLARTGAGEAFF; CDR3nt: TGCAGCCTCGCGAGGACAGGGGCGGGTGAAGCTTTCTTT
d_gene: .; j_gene: TRBJ2-1; v_gene: TRBV10-3; abundance: .; CDR3aa: CAIGATLSNEQFF; CDR3nt: TGTGCCATCGGGGCGACTCTAAGCAATGAGCAGTTCTTC
d_gene: .; j_gene: TRBJ1-1; v_gene: TRBV19; abundance: few; CDR3aa: CASSGWTYNTEAFF; CDR3nt: TGTGCCAGTAGTGGCTGGACTTACAACACTGAAGCTTTCTTT
d_gene: TRBD1; j_gene: TRBJ2-7; v_gene: TRBV5-1; abundance: .; CDR3aa: CASSFGGTGGSYEQYF; CDR3nt: TGCGCCAGCAGCTTCGGGGGGACAGGGGGCTCCTACGAGCAGTACTTC
d_gene: TRBD1; j_gene: TRBJ1-2; v_gene: TRBV29-1; abundance: .; CDR3aa: CSAETTGRDSYGYTF; CDR3nt: TGCAGCGCAGAAACGACAGGGCGGGACTCCTATGGCTACACCTTC
d_gene: .; j_gene: TRBJ1-5; v_gene: TRBV18; abundance: .; CDR3aa: CASSPQANQPQHF; CDR3nt: TGTGCCAGCTCACCACAAGCCAATCAGCCCCAGCATTTT
d_gene: TRBD1; j_gene: TRBJ2-7; v_gene: TRBV6-5; abundance: .; CDR3aa: CASSYSITQGAYEQYF; CDR3nt: TGTGCCAGCAGTTACTCGATAACACAGGGGGCTTACGAGCAGTACTTC
d_gene: .; j_gene: TRBJ1-5; v_gene: TRBV12-3/TRBV12-4; abundance: .; CDR3aa: CASSLERQPQHF; CDR3nt: TGTGCCAGCAGTTTAGAGAGGCAGCCCCAGCATTTT
d_gene: .; j_gene: TRBJ1-6; v_gene: TRBV5-8; abundance: .; CDR3aa: CASSLEGGIYNSPLHF; CDR3nt: TGTGCCAGCAGCTTGGAAGGAGGTATCTATAATTCACCCCTCCACTTT
d_gene: TRBD2; j_gene: TRBJ2-5; v_gene: TRBV9; abundance: .; CDR3aa: CASSVEAGGGETQYF; CDR3nt: TGTGCCAGCAGCGTAGAGGCGGGAGGGGGAGAGACCCAGTACTTC
d_gene: .; j_gene: TRBJ2-3; v_gene: TRBV12-3/TRBV12-4; abundance: .; CDR3aa: CASSLLRTDTQYF; CDR3nt: TGTGCCAGCAGTTTACTCCGCACAGATACGCAGTATTTT
d_gene: .; j_gene: TRBJ1-1; v_gene: TRBV24-1; abundance: .; CDR3aa: CATSDPGGEAFF; CDR3nt: TGTGCCACCTCGGACCCGGGGGGTGAAGCTTTCTTT
d_gene: TRBD1; j_gene: TRBJ2-1; v_gene: TRBV6-1; abundance: .; CDR3aa: CASSEFGTGANFLYNEQFF; CDR3nt: TGTGCCAGCAGTGAGTTCGGGACAGGGGCAAACTTTTTATACAATGAGCAGTTCTTC
d_gene: TRBD1; j_gene: TRBJ2-7; v_gene: TRBV4-2; abundance: .; CDR3aa: CASSQPDRGYEQYF; CDR3nt: TGTGCCAGCAGCCAGCCGGACAGGGGTTACGAGCAGTACTTC
d_gene: .; j_gene: TRBJ2-2; v_gene: TRBV19; abundance: .; CDR3aa: CASSMGQNTGELFF; CDR3nt: TGTGCCAGTAGTATGGGCCAAAACACCGGGGAGCTGTTTTTT
d_gene: .; j_gene: TRBJ1-6; v_gene: TRBV7-6; abundance: .; CDR3aa: CASSSMGGSYNSPLHF; CDR3nt: TGTGCCAGCAGCTCCATGGGGGGGTCCTATAATTCACCCCTCCACTTT
d_gene: TRBD1; j_gene: TRBJ1-5; v_gene: TRBV7-9; abundance: .; CDR3aa: CASIDRADQPQHF; CDR3nt: TGTGCCAGCATCGACAGGGCCGATCAGCCCCAGCATTTT
d_gene: .; j_gene: TRBJ1-2; v_gene: TRBV28; abundance: .; CDR3aa: CASSSGGDGYTF; CDR3nt: TGTGCCAGCAGTTCCGGAGGGGATGGCTACACCTTC
d_gene: .; j_gene: TRBJ1-4; v_gene: TRBV3-1/TRBV3-2; abundance: .; CDR3aa: CASSHSGELFF; CDR3nt: TGTGCCAGCAGCCATTCGGGAGAACTGTTTTTT
d_gene: .; j_gene: TRBJ1-1; v_gene: TRBV2; abundance: .; CDR3aa: CASRQVTNTEAFF; CDR3nt: TGTGCCAGCAGACAGGTCACAAACACTGAAGCTTTCTTT
d_gene: TRBD2; j_gene: TRBJ2-1; v_gene: TRBV24-1; abundance: .; CDR3aa: CATTPGGGQDNEQFF; CDR3nt: TGTGCCACCACCCCTGGCGGGGGGCAGGACAATGAGCAGTTCTTC
d_gene: TRBD2; j_gene: TRBJ2-1; v_gene: TRBV9; abundance: .; CDR3aa: CASSHPPAGGRAEDEQFF; CDR3nt: TGTGCCAGCAGCCATCCTCCGGCGGGGGGACGTGCGGAAGATGAGCAGTTCTTC
d_gene: .; j_gene: TRBJ2-3; v_gene: TRBV7-8; abundance: once; CDR3aa: CASSFGRETDTQYF; CDR3nt: TGTGCCAGCAGCTTTGGCAGGGAAACAGATACGCAGTATTTT
d_gene: .; j_gene: TRBJ1-1; v_gene: TRBV9; abundance: .; CDR3aa: CASSAHSGLMNTEAFF; CDR3nt: TGTGCCAGCAGCGCCCACTCAGGGCTCATGAACACTGAAGCTTTCTTT
d_gene: TRBD1; j_gene: TRBJ2-3; v_gene: TRBV7-6; abundance: .; CDR3aa: CASSSDRVASTDTQYF; CDR3nt: TGTGCCAGCAGCTCCGACAGGGTAGCCAGCACAGATACGCAGTATTTT
d_gene: .; j_gene: TRBJ1-6; v_gene: TRBV30; abundance: once; CDR3aa: CAWRVLGDSPLHF; CDR3nt: TGTGCCTGGAGGGTCCTGGGAGATTCACCCCTCCACTTT
d_gene: TRBD1; j_gene: TRBJ2-3; v_gene: TRBV19; abundance: .; CDR3aa: CASSWEQGASDTQYF; CDR3nt: TGTGCCAGTAGTTGGGAACAGGGGGCTTCAGATACGCAGTATTTT
d_gene: .; j_gene: TRBJ2-7; v_gene: TRBV12-3/TRBV12-4; abundance: once; CDR3aa: CASSLRRGEQYF; CDR3nt: TGTGCCAGCAGTTTACGTAGGGGCGAGCAGTACTTC
d_gene: .; j_gene: TRBJ1-1; v_gene: TRBV5-1; abundance: .; CDR3aa: CASSLDSLNTEAFF; CDR3nt: TGCGCCAGCAGCCTCGACTCCTTGAACACTGAAGCTTTCTTT
d_gene: TRBD1; j_gene: TRBJ1-6; v_gene: TRBV5-1; abundance: .; CDR3aa: CASSFRDSGIEPLHF; CDR3nt: TGCGCCAGCAGCTTCCGGGACAGTGGGATTGAGCCCCTCCACTTT
d_gene: .; j_gene: TRBJ1-1; v_gene: TRBV30; abundance: .; CDR3aa: CAWSVKRLEAFF; CDR3nt: TGTGCCTGGAGTGTGAAGAGATTGGAAGCTTTCTTT
d_gene: .; j_gene: TRBJ1-2; v_gene: TRBV4-1; abundance: .; CDR3aa: CASSQGTASNYGYTF; CDR3nt: TGCGCCAGCAGCCAAGGGACAGCTTCTAACTATGGCTACACCTTC
d_gene: .; j_gene: TRBJ1-2; v_gene: TRBV12-3/TRBV12-4; abundance: .; CDR3aa: CASSNTNYGYTF; CDR3nt: TGTGCCAGCAGTAACACTAACTATGGCTACACCTTC
d_gene: .; j_gene: TRBJ2-5; v_gene: TRBV30; abundance: .; CDR3aa: CAWSPFGFETQYF; CDR3nt: TGTGCCTGGAGTCCATTCGGGTTCGAGACCCAGTACTTC
d_gene: .; j_gene: TRBJ2-3; v_gene: TRBV21-1; abundance: .; CDR3aa: CASSALAGGFSTDTQYF; CDR3nt: TGTGCCAGCAGCGCGCTAGCGGGGGGGTTTAGCACAGATACGCAGTATTTT
d_gene: .; j_gene: TRBJ1-1; v_gene: TRBV6-1; abundance: once; CDR3aa: CASSEAGQGWATEAFF; CDR3nt: TGTGCCAGCAGTGAAGCGGGTCAGGGATGGGCAACTGAAGCTTTCTTT
d_gene: .; j_gene: TRBJ1-4; v_gene: TRBV30; abundance: .; CDR3aa: CAWSKGPDEKLFF; CDR3nt: TGTGCCTGGAGTAAGGGGCCGGACGAAAAACTGTTTTTT
d_gene: .; j_gene: TRBJ1-2; v_gene: TRBV5-8; abundance: .; CDR3aa: CASSSDLIRGYGYTF; CDR3nt: TGTGCCAGCAGCTCGGACCTTATCAGGGGCTATGGCTACACCTTC
d_gene: .; j_gene: TRBJ1-1; v_gene: TRBV19; abundance: .; CDR3aa: CASSREGGTEAFF; CDR3nt: TGTGCCAGTAGCCGGGAGGGAGGTACTGAAGCTTTCTTT
d_gene: .; j_gene: TRBJ1-2; v_gene: TRBV5-8; abundance: .; CDR3aa: CASSLDDPGEVDGYTF; CDR3nt: TGTGCCAGCAGCTTGGATGATCCAGGGGAAGTCGATGGCTACACCTTC
d_gene: TRBD1; j_gene: TRBJ1-2; v_gene: TRBV3-1/TRBV3-2; abundance: .; CDR3aa: CASSQDFPDRESRYTF; CDR3nt: TGTGCCAGCAGCCAAGATTTCCCGGACAGGGAGAGCCGCTACACCTTC